This T cell receptor beta chain was sequenced during a study of blood T cell repertoires in COVID-19 (TCRdb year 2020). For the study in its entirety: Samples covering the acute and convalescent phases of COVID-19 were provided by collaborators in the United States, Italy and Spain. The sample metadata nearly always contained a de-identified subject ID, COVID-19 status, age in years and sex. The dataset comprised deeply sampled blood TCRbeta repertoires from subjects exposed to, actively infected with, or recovered from COVID-19. A freely available public database, intended as a resource for researchers studying the immune response to SARS-CoV-2, is where the repertoires were released. The material from the prospective study consisted of cDNA or gDNA derived from T cells, B-cell-depleted T cells, or PBMCs. Samples were obtained from the ongoing ImmuneRACE study (first 160 participants) and from some 1,200 subjects provided by 6 global collaborators. Where available, HLA class I and class II types were taken from metadata supplied by the sample provider and were not determined by assay-based typing. Study-level results and caveats: The quantity of clinical and demographic metadata differed by source and by participant and was supplied without curation.

The immunoSEQ Assay, a bias-controlled multiplex PCR, was used to amplify TCRbeta CDR3 regions from genomic DNA. Turning to the authors' computational methods: The number of nucleated cells in each sample was estimated from the amplification of reference gene primers within the assay. To quantify the absolute abundance of each unique TCRbeta CDR3 rearrangement, sequence reads were collapsed and filtered. For each sample, productive Simpson clonality was calculated by taking the square root of Simpson's diversity index across productive rearrangements. The table was pulled from immuneACCESS by TCRdb, which kept in-frame rearrangements only. Such tables lose some clones; where checked, under half of the loss comes from unresolved V genes, and the rest has no known cause. That table gives V, J and clone size, and the DNA gave D and trimming. For this sample there are 250,000 to 300,000 clones; roughly 88% appear just once. The top ten constitute 2.5% to 3.5% of the sample.

Each collaborating institution followed its own protocols to collect whole blood in K2EDTA tubes. For TCRbeta analysis, collaborators shipped samples as frozen whole blood, isolated PBMCs, or DNA extracted from either of those sample types. The CDR1 and CDR2 encoded by the germline V gene are SGHRS and YFSETQ. CDR3 length: 15 amino acids, cysteine to phenylalanine. The sequence is cut down to CDR3 DNA, 45 bases in frame from base 1. V was cut back by 1 base and J by 2 bases, leaving a gap of 11 bases between them. With regard to this clone: The antigen it binds to is not known. The record has no base qualities; no much larger clone is one base away.

The receptor's source is a woman aged 25 to 39 with active or convalescent COVID-19. Sequencing was carried out using peripheral blood. The rearrangement joined TRBV5-1 to TRBJ2-3; there is no confident call for the D gene. This receptor has the CDR3 CASSLTWRNTDTQYF. The sequenced DNA is TGCGCCAGCAGCTTGACGTGGAGAAACACAGATACGCAGTATTTT.